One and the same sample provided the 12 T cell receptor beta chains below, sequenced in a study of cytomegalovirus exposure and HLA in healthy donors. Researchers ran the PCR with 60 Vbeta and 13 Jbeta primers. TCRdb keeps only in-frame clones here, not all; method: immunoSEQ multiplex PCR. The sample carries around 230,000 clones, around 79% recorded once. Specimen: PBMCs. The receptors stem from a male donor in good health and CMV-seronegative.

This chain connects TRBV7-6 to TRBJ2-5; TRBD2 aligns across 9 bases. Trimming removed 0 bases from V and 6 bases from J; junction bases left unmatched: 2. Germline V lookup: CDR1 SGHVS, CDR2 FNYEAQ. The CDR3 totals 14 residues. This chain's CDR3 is CASSLASGRKTQYF. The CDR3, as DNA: TGTGCCAGCAGCTTAGCTAGCGGGAGAAAGACCCAGTACTTC.

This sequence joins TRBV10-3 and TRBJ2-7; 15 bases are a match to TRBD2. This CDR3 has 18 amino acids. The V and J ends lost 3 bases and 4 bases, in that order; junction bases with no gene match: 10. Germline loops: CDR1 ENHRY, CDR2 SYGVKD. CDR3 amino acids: CAISERTSGGAELYEQYF. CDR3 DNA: TGTGCCATCAGTGAAAGGACTAGCGGGGGGGCTGAGCTATACGAGCAGTACTTC.

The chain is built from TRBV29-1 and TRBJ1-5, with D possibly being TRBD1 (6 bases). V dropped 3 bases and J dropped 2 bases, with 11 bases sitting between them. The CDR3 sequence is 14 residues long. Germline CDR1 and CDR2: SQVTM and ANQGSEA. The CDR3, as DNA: TGCAGCGTTGACACAGGGCCACGCAATCAGCCCCAGCATTTT. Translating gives CSVDTGPRNQPQHF.

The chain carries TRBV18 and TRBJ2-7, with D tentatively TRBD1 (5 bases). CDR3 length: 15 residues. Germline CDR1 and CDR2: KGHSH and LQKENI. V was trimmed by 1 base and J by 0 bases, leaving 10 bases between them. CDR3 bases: TGTGCCAGCTCACCACGGACAACGAGCTCCTACGAGCAGTACTTC. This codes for CASSPRTTSSYEQYF.

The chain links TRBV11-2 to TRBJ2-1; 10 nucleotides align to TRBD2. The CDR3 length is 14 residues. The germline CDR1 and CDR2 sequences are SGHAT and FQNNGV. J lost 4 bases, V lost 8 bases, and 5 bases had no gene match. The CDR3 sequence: CASGASGGYNEQFF. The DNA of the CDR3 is TGTGCCAGCGGGGCTAGCGGGGGTTACAATGAGCAGTTCTTC.

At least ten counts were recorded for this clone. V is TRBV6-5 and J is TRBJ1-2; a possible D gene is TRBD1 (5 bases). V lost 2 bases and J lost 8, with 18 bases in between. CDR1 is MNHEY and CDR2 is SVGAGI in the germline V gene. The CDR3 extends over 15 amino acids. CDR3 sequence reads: CASSYGAGMAEGYTF. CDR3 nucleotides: TGTGCCAGCAGTTACGGGGCAGGGATGGCTGAAGGCTACACCTTC.

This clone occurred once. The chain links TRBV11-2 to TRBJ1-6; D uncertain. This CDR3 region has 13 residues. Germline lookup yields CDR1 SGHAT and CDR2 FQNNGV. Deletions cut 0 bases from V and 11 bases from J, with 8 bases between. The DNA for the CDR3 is TGTGCCAGCAGCTTAGAGGGCGGGGCACCCCTCCACTTT. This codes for CASSLEGGAPLHF.

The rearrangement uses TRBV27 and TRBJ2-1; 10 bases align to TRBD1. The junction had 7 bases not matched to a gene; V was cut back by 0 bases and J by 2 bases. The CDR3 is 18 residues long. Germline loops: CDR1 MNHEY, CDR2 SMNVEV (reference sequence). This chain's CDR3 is CASSLSFPGTGAYNEQFF. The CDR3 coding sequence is TGTGCCAGCAGTTTATCGTTCCCCGGGACAGGGGCCTACAATGAGCAGTTCTTC.

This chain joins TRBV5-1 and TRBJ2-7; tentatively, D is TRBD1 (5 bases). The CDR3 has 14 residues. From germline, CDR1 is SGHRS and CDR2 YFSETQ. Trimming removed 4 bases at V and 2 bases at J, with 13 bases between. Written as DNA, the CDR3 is TGCGCCAGCAGCAAGGGAACAGGAACCTACGAGCAGTACTTC. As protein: CASSKGTGTYEQYF.

CDR3 nucleotides: TGTGCCAGCAGCACCCGGGCCGGGGAGCTGTTTTTT. Residues: CASSTRAGELFF. The chain employs TRBV7-2 and TRBJ2-2; D is ambiguous. Trimming removed 5 bases from V and 6 bases from J, with 7 bases in between. Germline CDR1 is SGHTA and CDR2 is FQGNSA. This CDR3 is built from 12 residues.

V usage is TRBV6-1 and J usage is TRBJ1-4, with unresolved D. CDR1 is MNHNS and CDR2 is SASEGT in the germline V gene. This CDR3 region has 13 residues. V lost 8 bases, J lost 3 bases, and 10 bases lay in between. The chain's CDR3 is CASPRGPNEKLFF. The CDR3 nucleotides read TGTGCCAGCCCACGGGGTCCTAATGAAAAACTGTTTTTT.

The CDR3 DNA sequence: TGTGCCAGCAATCAGGGTTTCGGAACTGAAGCTTTCTTT. Its translation is CASNQGFGTEAFF. This rearrangement joins TRBV6-1 to TRBJ1-1; TRBD1 might be the D (5 bases). The CDR3 is 13 amino acids. Germline assignment: CDR1 MNHNS and CDR2 SASEGT. The ends were cut back, 7 bases at V and 5 bases at J, with 14 bases in the middle.